The 21 T cell receptor beta chains listed next were all sequenced from one sample in a study of CD8 T cells in ankylosing spondylitis. TCRdb called the 5' RACE reads again in MiXCR, with one record for every CDR3 protein. Of around 150,000 distinct CDR3 sequences in the sample, around 42% were seen once. The source material was synovial fluid, either unsorted or a sorted T cell fraction (not recorded which). The receptors come from a male donor with ankylosing spondylitis.

The V gene is TRBV29-1, the J gene TRBJ2-3; tentatively, D is TRBD1 (6 bases). Trimming pared 0 bases from V and 4 bases from J, leaving 11 bases between. The CDR3 consists of 14 residues. Per germline, CDR1 SQVTM and CDR2 ANQGSEA. The CDR3 nucleotides read TGCAGCGTTGAAGAGGACAGCAACGCAGATACGCAGTATTTT. This codes for CSVEEDSNADTQYF.

V is TRBV20-1 and J is TRBJ2-1; TRBD1 or TRBD2 may be the D gene (5 bases each). Trimming shortened V by 5 bases and J by 3 bases, and 14 bases separated the two germline ends. Germline CDR1 is DFQATT and CDR2 is SNEGSKA (reference sequence). This CDR3 is 14 amino acids long. The CDR3 DNA reads as TGCAGTGCTTGCACTAGGGGAAACTACAATGAGCAGTTCTTC. This codes for CSACTRGNYNEQFF.

This clonotype has only a few counts. The junction and the germline gene differ at one end; a read error may be behind it. The chain combines TRBV20-1 with TRBJ1-6; 7 bases map to TRBD1. Per the germline V gene, CDR1 is DFQATT and CDR2 is SNEGSKA (reference sequence). The CDR3 contains 15 residues. The CDR3 nucleotides are TGCAGTGCTAGAGATTACCGGGACAGTGGTTCAACCCTCCACTTT. Encoded protein: CSARDYRDSGSTLHF.

This CDR3 reads CSAGQESYEQYF. The CDR3 nucleotides read TGCAGTGCAGGGCAGGAATCCTACGAGCAGTACTTC. This chain uses TRBV20-1 with TRBJ2-7; D is uncertain. CDR1 DFQATT and CDR2 SNEGSKA come from the germline V gene (reference sequence). With 6 bases removed from V and 1 base from J, the gap between germline ends came to 10 bases. The CDR3 extends over 12 amino acids.

V gene TRBV28 combines with J gene TRBJ1-4; tentative D call: TRBD1 (5 bases). CDR3 length equals 15 residues. Germline assignment: CDR1 MDHEN and CDR2 SYDVKM. Trimming removed 2 bases at V and 8 bases at J, with 15 bases between. CDR3 region: CASSLGGQGREKLFF. DNA for the CDR3: TGTGCCAGCAGTTTAGGTGGGCAGGGACGAGAAAAACTGTTTTTT.

The rearrangement links TRBV5-1 to TRBJ2-7; 7 bases agree with TRBD2. The CDR3 consists of 14 residues. Germline V lookup: CDR1 SGHRS, CDR2 YFSETQ. With V trimmed by 0 bases and J by 5 bases, 5 bases remained unmatched. For the CDR3, the DNA is TGCGCCAGCAGCTTGGACGGGAGGATCAACGAGCAGTACTTC. It is translated as CASSLDGRINEQYF.

This sequence joins TRBV28 and TRBJ2-3; 16 bases map to TRBD2. J was trimmed by 4 bases and V by 7 bases; bases with no gene match: 11. This CDR3 region has 18 residues. Germline CDR1 reads MDHEN; CDR2 reads SYDVKM. CDR3 sequence (DNA): TGTGCCAGCACTCCCGGGACTAGCGGGAGGGTTAGGCCAGATACGCAGTATTTT. Translating gives CASTPGTSGRVRPDTQYF.

The chain uses TRBV6-2 or TRBV6-3 and TRBJ1-5; D not certain. Germline CDR1 is MNHEY and CDR2 is SVGEGT. V lost 5 bases to trimming and J lost 0 bases, with 11 bases between them. The CDR3 is 15 residues long. Here the CDR3 DNA reads TGTGCCAGCAGTACAACAGAACATAGCAATCAGCCCCAGCATTTT. Translating gives CASSTTEHSNQPQHF.

The rearrangement joins TRBV11-1 to TRBJ1-2, with 7 bases identical to TRBD1. Looked up from germline, CDR1 is SGHAT and CDR2 is FQDESV (reference sequence). V lost 2 bases, J lost 6 bases, and 18 bases stayed unmatched. The CDR3 is made up of 18 amino acids. The CDR3, as DNA: TGTGCCAGCAGCTTAACTGACAGGGTTCTGCATCCACGGGATGGCTACACCTTC. This codes for CASSLTDRVLHPRDGYTF.

This sequence joins TRBV12-3 or TRBV12-4 and TRBJ2-3, with D perhaps TRBD2 (5 bases). With 6 bases removed from V and 6 bases from J, the gap between germline ends came to 13 bases. This CDR3 has 13 residues. This CDR3 is CASSSTRADTQYF. The DNA for the CDR3 is TGTGCCAGCAGCTCAACTAGGGCGGATACGCAGTATTTT.

V usage is TRBV13 and J usage is TRBJ1-4, with D uncertain. With 5 bases removed from V and 8 bases from J, the gap between germline ends came to 21 bases. From germline, CDR1 is PRHDT and CDR2 FYEKMQ (reference sequence). This CDR3 has 16 residues. CDR3 sequence: CASSQFPGPLMEKLFF. The CDR3 DNA is TGTGCCAGCAGCCAATTCCCCGGGCCTTTGATGGAAAAACTGTTTTTT.

This clonotype appeared a few times. The chain links TRBV12-3 or TRBV12-4 to TRBJ2-5, with TRBD2 matching over 8 bases. The CDR3 sequence is 13 residues long. V lost 5 bases, J lost 4 bases, and 3 bases stayed unmatched. This CDR3 is CASSPGGVETQYF. The CDR3, as DNA: TGTGCCAGCAGTCCCGGGGGGGTAGAGACCCAGTACTTC.

This clonotype was seen a few times. The J gene is TRBJ1-1, the V gene TRBV5-1; 9 nucleotides agree with TRBD1. This CDR3 contains 16 residues. The germline CDR1 and CDR2 sequences are SGHRS and YFSETQ. V was clipped by 3 bases and J by 1 base; unmatched bases: 7. CDR3 region: CASSYGQGNWNTEAFF. In nucleotides, the CDR3 is TGCGCCAGCAGCTACGGACAGGGGAACTGGAACACTGAAGCTTTCTTT.

The chain links TRBV20-1 to TRBJ2-5; 9 nucleotides agree with TRBD2. The CDR3 is 13 residues long. Trimming took 5 bases from V and 4 from J; bases not matched to a gene: 5. Germline V gene lookup returns CDR1 DFQATT and CDR2 SNEGSKA (reference sequence). The CDR3: CSAFRLAAETQYF. CDR3 coding DNA: TGCAGTGCTTTCCGACTAGCGGCAGAGACCCAGTACTTC.

The chain links TRBV3-1 to TRBJ2-7; D is possibly TRBD1 or TRBD2 (6 bases each). The CDR3 extends over 17 amino acids. Germline values: CDR1 LGHDT, CDR2 YNNKEL (reference sequence). Trimming pared 1 base from V and 0 bases from J, leaving 16 bases between. The CDR3 sequence is CASSQGRETGLSYEQYF. The CDR3 DNA sequence: TGTGCCAGCAGCCAAGGGAGGGAGACAGGACTCTCCTACGAGCAGTACTTC.

Many counts were recorded for this clonotype. This rearrangement joins TRBV3-1 to TRBJ2-1; tentatively, D is TRBD1 (5 bases). The germline V gene encodes CDR1 LGHDT and CDR2 YNNKEL (reference sequence). The CDR3 is 15 residues long. Trimming removed 0 bases from V and 6 bases from J, with 12 bases in between. The CDR3 DNA follows: TGTGCCAGCAGCCAAGATCTAGGGGCTACCAATGAGCAGTTCTTC. This codes for CASSQDLGATNEQFF.

This clonotype has only a few counts. The chain is built from TRBV6-2 or TRBV6-3 and TRBJ1-1; no reliable D call. CDR1 MNHEY and CDR2 SVGEGT come from the germline V gene. The V and J ends lost 3 bases and 4 bases respectively, with 9 bases between them. The CDR3 has 13 amino acids. The chain's CDR3 is CASSYLAGTEAFF. The CDR3 nucleotides read TGTGCCAGCAGTTATCTGGCGGGCACTGAAGCTTTCTTT.

The chain carries TRBV14 and TRBJ2-7, with 7 bases fitting TRBD2. V was clipped by 4 bases and J by 0 bases; unmatched bases: 6. The germline V gene has CDR1 SGHDN and CDR2 FVKESK. The CDR3 covers 15 residues. CDR3 in amino acids: CASSPAPSGSYEQYF. The CDR3 nucleotides are TGTGCCAGCAGCCCGGCCCCTAGCGGCTCCTACGAGCAGTACTTC.

This clonotype was detected only a few times. The J gene is TRBJ2-7, the V gene TRBV27; 10 nucleotides line up with TRBD1. The CDR3 spans 15 residues. Trimming took 5 bases from V and 4 from J; bases not matched to a gene: 8. Germline V lookup: CDR1 MNHEY, CDR2 SMNVEV (reference sequence). The chain's CDR3 is CASSGGGQGYYEQYF. In DNA form, the CDR3 reads TGTGCCAGCAGTGGGGGGGGACAGGGGTATTACGAGCAGTACTTC.

The sample holds a few counts of this clonotype. V and J are TRBV7-2 and TRBJ1-5; D is perhaps TRBD1 (6 bases). This CDR3 region has 17 residues. The germline V gene encodes CDR1 SGHTA and CDR2 FQGNSA. Trimming took 5 bases from V and 0 from J, leaving 17 bases between them. The CDR3 sequence is CASSHKGGLYSNQPQHF. CDR3 DNA: TGTGCCAGCAGCCACAAGGGGGGCCTTTATAGCAATCAGCCCCAGCATTTT.

The J gene is TRBJ1-2, the V gene TRBV6-1; tentatively, D is TRBD1 (5 bases). The germline gives CDR1 MNHNS, CDR2 SASEGT. V dropped 6 bases and J dropped 10 bases, with 21 bases sitting between them. This CDR3 comprises 14 residues. CDR3 in DNA: TGTGCCAGCAGGCTTTTTCCTTTTGCAGGGACCTACACCTTC. Translated: CASRLFPFAGTYTF.